The 20 T cell receptor beta chains presented below share a single source sample, sequenced in a study of CD8 T cells in ankylosing spondylitis. TCRdb independently ran MiXCR on the 5' RACE reads; one entry per CDR3 protein. The data show roughly 42,000 distinct CDR3 sequences, roughly 2.5% seen once. Sequenced sample: blood, either unsorted or a sorted T cell fraction (not recorded which). The receptors originated from a male donor with ankylosing spondylitis or in good health (not recorded which).

This clonotype appeared many times. V usage is TRBV9 and J usage is TRBJ2-3; tentative D call: TRBD1 (6 bases). The CDR3 runs to 13 residues. The V gene lost 7 bases and the J gene lost 6 bases, with 15 bases spanning the gap. The germline CDR1 and CDR2 sequences are SGDLS and YYNGEE. The CDR3 coding sequence is TGTGCCAGCGGGGGCCCCGGCGGGGATACGCAGTATTTT. Residues: CASGGPGGDTQYF.

This clonotype was detected many times. This rearrangement joins TRBV9 to TRBJ2-6; 9 bases match TRBD1. Germline V gives CDR1 SGDLS, CDR2 YYNGEE. This CDR3 is built from 18 residues. The V segment lost 4 bases and the J segment 2 bases; nucleotides outside the gene matches: 10. This CDR3 reads CASSPRDREQTGANVLTF. The DNA of the CDR3 is TGTGCCAGCAGCCCACGGGACAGGGAACAGACTGGGGCCAACGTCCTGACTTTC.

This clonotype has a count of ten or more. The CDR3, as DNA: TGTGCCAGCAGCCCGGGACTAGCCTCCCCGCATAATGAGCAGTTCTTC. Its protein product is CASSPGLASPHNEQFF. The chain uses TRBV9 and TRBJ2-1; 9 positions match TRBD2. J was trimmed by 7 bases and V by 4 bases; bases with no gene match: 12. The CDR3 totals 16 residues. Germline V gene data show CDR1 as SGDLS and CDR2 as YYNGEE.

This clonotype has at least ten counts. The chain is built from TRBV9 and TRBJ1-4, with 7 bases aligning to TRBD1. V trimming: 0 bases; J trimming: 8 bases; junction bases outside the gene matches: 13. Germline V CDR1 and CDR2: SGDLS, YYNGEE. CDR3 length equals 17 residues. The DNA for the CDR3 is TGTGCCAGCAGCGTAGCCCCGGGACAGAACCTCGGCGAAAAACTGTTTTTT. Translation: CASSVAPGQNLGEKLFF. The full variable domain, its missing parts supplied by reference TRBV9 and TRBJ1-4, is DSGVTQTPKHLITATGQRVTLRCSPRSGDLSVYWYQQSLDQGLQFLIQYYNGEERAKGNILERFSAQQFPDLHSELNLSSLELGDSALYFCASSVAPGQNLGEKLFFGSGTQLSVL.

The CDR3 loop reads CASSVSGQYF. In nucleotides, the CDR3 is TGTGCCAGCAGCGTTAGCGGGCAGTACTTC. The rearrangement links TRBV9 to TRBJ2-5; 7 bases map to TRBD2. Per the germline V gene, CDR1 is SGDLS and CDR2 is YYNGEE. Germline trimming cut 2 bases from V and 11 bases from J; bases unmatched to any gene: 0. The CDR3 runs 10 residues.

This clonotype was detected ten times or more. This chain joins TRBV9 and TRBJ2-1; 12 bases are a match to TRBD2. Trimming cost V 0 bases and J 6 bases; bases outside gene matches: 4. This CDR3 region has 16 residues. Looked up from germline, CDR1 is SGDLS and CDR2 is YYNGEE. In DNA, the CDR3 is TGTGCCAGCAGCGTAGACCCTAGCGGGAGGGTCAATGAGCAGTTCTTC. Its translation is CASSVDPSGRVNEQFF.

This clonotype came up many times. The V call is TRBV9, the J call TRBJ1-4; D remains unclear. Germline CDR1 SGDLS, CDR2 YYNGEE. This CDR3 region has 15 residues. Trimming shortened V by 4 bases and J by 0 bases, and 10 bases separated the two germline ends. The CDR3 spells CASSPRGTTNEKLFF. In nucleotides, the CDR3 is TGTGCCAGCAGCCCAAGAGGCACAACTAATGAAAAACTGTTTTTT.

This clonotype was recorded many times. The V and J genes are TRBV9 and TRBJ2-7, with D tentatively TRBD2 (7 bases). V was clipped by 4 bases and J by 5 bases, with 19 bases between them. Germline CDR1 reads SGDLS; CDR2 reads YYNGEE. The CDR3 totals 15 residues. The CDR3 loop reads CASSSSGEGVNEQYF. CDR3 bases: TGTGCCAGCAGCTCGAGCGGGGAGGGGGTGAACGAGCAGTACTTC.

This clonotype was detected many times. The rearrangement uses TRBV9 and TRBJ2-6; D uncertain. This CDR3 is 14 amino acids long. Germline V gene sequence: CDR1 SGDLS, CDR2 YYNGEE. With 5 bases removed from V and 0 bases from J, the gap between germline ends came to 6 bases. The CDR3 reads CASRGNSGANVLTF. The DNA for the CDR3 is TGTGCCAGCAGAGGAAACTCTGGGGCCAACGTCCTGACTTTC. Using reference TRBV9 and TRBJ2-6 for the parts outside the CDR3, the full variable domain is DSGVTQTPKHLITATGQRVTLRCSPRSGDLSVYWYQQSLDQGLQFLIQYYNGEERAKGNILERFSAQQFPDLHSELNLSSLELGDSALYFCASRGNSGANVLTFGAGSRLTVL.

This clonotype was seen ten or more times. This sequence joins TRBV9 and TRBJ2-5; 9 positions match TRBD2. J lost 1 base, V lost 2 bases, and 12 bases had no gene match. Germline values: CDR1 SGDLS, CDR2 YYNGEE. The CDR3 is made up of 18 amino acids. CDR3 loop: CASSVTVTSGSPQETQYF. DNA of the CDR3: TGTGCCAGCAGCGTCACTGTGACTAGCGGATCCCCCCAAGAGACCCAGTACTTC.

This clonotype was seen ten or more times. The chain has TRBV9 and TRBJ1-6; D is perhaps TRBD1 (5 bases). The CDR3 covers 13 residues. Looked up from germline, CDR1 is SGDLS and CDR2 is YYNGEE. Deletions cut 2 bases from V and 10 bases from J, with 10 bases between. CDR3 in amino acids: CASSVGGGSPLHF. CDR3 bases: TGTGCCAGCAGCGTCGGGGGTGGATCACCCCTCCACTTT.

This clonotype was seen many times. The chain carries TRBV9 and TRBJ2-1, with D possibly matching TRBD2 (6 bases). The CDR3 runs 15 residues. Trimming shortened V by 2 bases and J by 7 bases, and 16 bases separated the two germline ends. Germline CDR1 SGDLS, CDR2 YYNGEE. In DNA, the CDR3 is TGTGCCAGCAGCGTGTCACTAGCAGAACGGAATGAGCAGTTCTTC. This sequence encodes CASSVSLAERNEQFF.

This clonotype was counted ten times or more. The chain has TRBV9 and TRBJ1-3; D is uncertain. V was cut by 0 bases and J by 0 bases, with 19 bases left in between. Germline V gene data show CDR1 as SGDLS and CDR2 as YYNGEE. This CDR3 spans 19 amino acids. CDR3 residues: CASSVEGSLAHSSGNTIYF. The CDR3 coding sequence is TGTGCCAGCAGCGTAGAAGGGTCTCTAGCTCACAGCTCTGGAAACACCATATATTTT. Variable domain in full (rest from reference TRBV9 and TRBJ1-3): DSGVTQTPKHLITATGQRVTLRCSPRSGDLSVYWYQQSLDQGLQFLIQYYNGEERAKGNILERFSAQQFPDLHSELNLSSLELGDSALYFCASSVEGSLAHSSGNTIYFGEGSWLTVV.

This clonotype was detected many times. The J gene is TRBJ2-7, the V gene TRBV9; D is unresolved. The V gene lost 4 bases and the J gene lost 2 bases, with 7 bases spanning the gap. Germline CDR1 and CDR2: SGDLS and YYNGEE. There are 12 residues in the CDR3. For the CDR3, the DNA is TGTGCCAGCAGCACGTTTCCCTACGAGCAGTACTTC. It encodes CASSTFPYEQYF. Supplemented by reference TRBV9 and TRBJ2-7, the full variable domain reads DSGVTQTPKHLITATGQRVTLRCSPRSGDLSVYWYQQSLDQGLQFLIQYYNGEERAKGNILERFSAQQFPDLHSELNLSSLELGDSALYFCASSTFPYEQYFGPGTRLTVT.

This clonotype was seen ten or more times. This rearrangement joins TRBV9 to TRBJ2-2; D gene uncertain. Trimming cost V 6 bases and J 4 bases, with 16 bases left between them. The CDR3 extends over 15 amino acids. Germline V lookup: CDR1 SGDLS, CDR2 YYNGEE. The CDR3 protein is CASTRDEGTTGELFF. DNA for the CDR3: TGTGCCAGCACACGCGACGAAGGTACCACCGGGGAGCTGTTTTTT.

This clonotype was seen ten or more times. The chain links TRBV9 to TRBJ1-6; 7 bases match TRBD1. Germline-derived CDR1 and CDR2 are SGDLS and YYNGEE. V trimming: 3 bases; J trimming: 11 bases; junction bases outside the gene matches: 14. The CDR3 sequence is 16 residues long. CDR3 residues: CASSDRQQGIGTPLHF. CDR3 DNA sequence: TGTGCCAGCAGCGATCGACAACAGGGGATTGGGACACCCCTCCACTTT.

Many counts were recorded for this clonotype. The DNA of the CDR3 is TGTGCCAGCAGCGGACCCACCAGGGAATCTGGAAACACCATATATTTT. It codes for CASSGPTRESGNTIYF. This chain links TRBV9 with TRBJ1-3; maybe TRBD1 (5 bases). Trimming pared 3 bases from V and 1 base from J, leaving 14 bases between. This CDR3 contains 16 residues. CDR1 SGDLS and CDR2 YYNGEE come from the germline V gene.

This clonotype was detected ten times or more. This chain links TRBV9 with TRBJ2-7, with a possible D match to TRBD1 (6 bases). This CDR3 contains 14 residues. V dropped 0 bases and J dropped 1 base, with 8 bases sitting between them. CDR1 SGDLS and CDR2 YYNGEE come from the germline V gene. CDR3 loop: CASSVVDRSYEQYF. CDR3 sequence (DNA): TGTGCCAGCAGCGTAGTGGACAGATCCTACGAGCAGTACTTC.

This clonotype was recorded at least ten times. The rearrangement links TRBV9 to TRBJ2-2, with TRBD1 identical over 7 bases. CDR3 length: 14 amino acids. V shed 0 bases, J shed 6 bases, and the junction held 2 bases outside the gene matches. Per the germline V gene, CDR1 is SGDLS and CDR2 is YYNGEE. CDR3 residues: CASSVDQGAGELFF. The DNA for the CDR3 is TGTGCCAGCAGCGTAGACCAGGGGGCCGGGGAGCTGTTTTTT.

This clonotype was counted ten times or more. The rearrangement links TRBV9 to TRBJ2-2, with D possibly being TRBD2 (5 bases). CDR3 size: 17 residues. Trimming took 1 base from V and 5 from J, leaving 18 bases between them. The germline gives CDR1 SGDLS, CDR2 YYNGEE. The CDR3 region has the DNA TGTGCCAGCAGCGTAACGGCTAGCCCCATCTTGACCGGGGAGCTGTTTTTT. Translation gives CASSVTASPILTGELFF.